This T cell receptor beta chain emerged from a study of tissue T cells after allogeneic stem cell transplantation. This clone has only a few counts. Its antigen is undetermined. The listed genes are named as in mouse. The sequence runs out 1 residue before the end of the CDR3; the remainder is reconstructed from the germline J gene. Findings of the study overall: Motif-based clustering found tissue-specific repertoire signatures shared across patients, though few clones were shared. Blood and spleen captured only part of the tissue TCR repertoire.

Sequencing of TCRbeta CDR3 at survey depth gave sequences and template counts. Clones were read by immunoSEQ multiplex PCR, and TCRdb kept only the in-frame ones, dropping some. The table has roughly 6,000 clones, approximately 50% seen once. The CDR3 spans 15 residues. V lost 1 base, J lost 2 bases, and 9 bases lay in between. Germline V gives CDR1 LGHNA, CDR2 YSYQKL. The time point was: mouse harvest day 7 after allogeneic transplant. Tail vein injection delivered 10^7 T-cell-depleted bone marrow cells and 10^6 splenic CD5+ T cells. The sample consisted of gut tissue. The chain uses TRBV2 and TRBJ1-3; D not resolved. The source of this sequence is a female BALB/c mouse given C57BL/6 T cells with graft-versus-host disease after an allogeneic hematopoietic cell transplant. The CDR3 reads CASSQVGKPGNTLYF. The part of the CDR3 DNA that was read is TGTGCCAGCAGCCAAGTAGGGAAACCTGGAAATACGCTCTAT.